This T cell receptor beta chain was sequenced for a study of T cell responses to AZD1222 COVID-19 vaccine. Whole-study results and caveats: Unmutated variant regions reportedly attract nearly half of all spike-specific TCRs. There were mostly white British donors and more females than males, and clonal diversity was possibly underestimated. Just a handful of AZD1222 recipients were seropositive at baseline. No day 14 peak samples; only post-peak repertoires were characterized.

Method: immunoSEQ multiplex PCR; TCRdb's copy keeps in-frame clones and lacks some. The table records 200,000 or so clones, 88% of them present only once. Details on this clone: Its cognate antigen is unknown.

The junction had 14 bases not matched to a gene; V was cut back by 1 base and J by 3 bases. Germline CDR1 is MNHNS and CDR2 is SASEGT. The CDR3 length is 18 residues. The gene calls are TRBV6-1 and TRBJ1-2; 7 bases line up with TRBD1. The sample here was peripheral blood, taken on day 0 of AZD1222 vaccination. The source is an adult in good health. CDR3 coding DNA: TGTGCCAGCAGTGAAGAGGGGGCAGGGCGGAAGGGGGACTATGGCTACACCTTC. It encodes CASSEEGAGRKGDYGYTF.